Below, one TCR beta chain is given with its context. This entry comes from a study of PD-L1 blockade in urothelial cancer. Sample time point: pretreatment peripheral blood. The repertoire was sequenced with immunoSEQ multiplex PCR; TCRdb's copy has only in-frame clones and lacks some. The sample has 45,000 to 55,000 clones, around 79% seen once. The V and J ends lost 4 bases and 3 bases, in that order; junction bases with no gene match: 7. This CDR3 is built from 15 residues. The germline V gene has CDR1 SGHRS and CDR2 YFSETQ. The chain combines TRBV5-1 with TRBJ1-5; 7 bases fit TRBD1. The sample in question was PBMCs, obtained around atezolizumab (anti-PD-L1) treatment. The TCR sequence derives from a man aged 70 or older with urothelial cancer. In nucleotides, the CDR3 is TGCGCCAGCAGCGTAGGGACAGTCCTCAATCAGCCCCAGCATTTT. As protein: CASSVGTVLNQPQHF.